A single sample gave rise to the 13 T cell receptor beta chains below, sequenced in a study of CD8 T cells in Susac syndrome. An amount of RNA that ranged from roughly 0.45 to 1 ug was reverse transcribed with random hexamers. TCRdb itself ran the immunoSEQ multiplex PCR reads through MiXCR, one entry per CDR3 protein. The sample lists around 190,000 distinct CDR3 sequences, approximately 95% seen once, with approximately 0.098% in the top ten. The sample consisted of CD4+ T cells from PBMCs. The origin of the receptors is a human donor in good health.

This clonotype turned up a few times. The chain has TRBV12-3 or TRBV12-4 and TRBJ1-2; D remains ambiguous. This CDR3 comprises 13 residues. Trimming left V 1 base short and J 2 bases short, with 5 bases between. The CDR3 spells CASSLDRNYGYTF. The CDR3 region has the DNA TGTGCCAGCAGTTTAGACCGAAACTATGGCTACACCTTC.

V gene TRBV10-3 combines with J gene TRBJ2-2; weak D call: TRBD2 (5 bases). Trimming took 0 bases from V and 6 from J, leaving 11 bases between them. The CDR3 spans 15 residues. Germline V gene sequence: CDR1 ENHRY, CDR2 SYGVKD. Here the CDR3 reads CAISESTRGPGELFF. The DNA for the CDR3 is TGTGCCATCAGTGAGTCGACTCGAGGGCCCGGGGAGCTGTTTTTT.

This sequence joins TRBV9 and TRBJ2-2; D might be TRBD1 (5 bases). This CDR3 contains 15 residues. Trimming removed 0 bases from V and 0 bases from J, with 6 bases in between. CDR1 and CDR2 (germline): SGDLS, YYNGEE. The CDR3 region has the DNA TGTGCCAGCAGCGTAGCGACAGCGAACACCGGGGAGCTGTTTTTT. Encoded protein: CASSVATANTGELFF.

The rearrangement uses TRBV25-1 and TRBJ1-2; weak D call: TRBD1 (6 bases). Between the trimmed V and J ends, which lost 1 base and 6 bases, there was a span of 9 bases. Germline CDR1 MGHDK, CDR2 SYGVNS. CDR3 length equals 13 residues. The CDR3 spells CASSEWAGDGYTF. The CDR3 DNA sequence: TGTGCCAGCAGTGAATGGGCAGGGGATGGCTACACCTTC.

The rearrangement uses TRBV5-6 and TRBJ2-7, with D uncertain. Germline V gene sequence: CDR1 SGHDT, CDR2 YYEEEE. CDR3 length equals 14 residues. CDR3 DNA sequence: TGTGCCAGCAGCTTGAACGGGCAGCCCTACGAGCAGCACGTC. This sequence encodes CASSLNGQPYEQHV.

DNA for the CDR3: TGCAGCGTTGGACTGGGACTAGCGGGGAATACGCAGTATTTT. This gives the protein CSVGLGLAGNTQYF. The chain employs TRBV29-1 and TRBJ2-3, with TRBD2 identical over 13 bases. The length of the CDR3 is 14 residues. Germline V CDR1 and CDR2: SQVTM, ANQGSEA. The junction had 5 bases not matched to a gene; V was cut back by 4 bases and J by 7 bases.

The CDR3 sequence is CASSVQGGSTEAFF. The CDR3, as DNA: TGTGCCAGCAGCGTCCAGGGTGGGAGCACTGAAGCTTTCTTT. The chain recombines TRBV7-3 with TRBJ1-1; D possibly corresponds to TRBD1 (5 bases). V was clipped by 5 bases and J by 4 bases, with 14 bases between them. From germline, CDR1 is SGHTA and CDR2 FQGTGA. This CDR3 is 14 amino acids long.

This clonotype is a singleton in its sample. V and J are TRBV7-9 and TRBJ1-3; D is unclear. Trimming pared 5 bases from V and 9 bases from J, leaving 17 bases between. The CDR3 loop spans 14 amino acids. CDR1 SEHNR and CDR2 FQNEAQ come from the germline V gene (reference sequence). The CDR3 DNA reads TGTGCCAGCAGCCGCGATAAAACCTGGAGCACCATATATTTT. Residues: CASSRDKTWSTIYF.

The chain recombines TRBV20-1 with TRBJ2-1; D call uncertain. The CDR3 length is 11 residues. Germline V gives CDR1 DFQATT, CDR2 SNEGSKA (reference sequence). The V end was cut by 0 bases, the J end by 10 bases, with 7 bases between. The DNA for the CDR3 is TGCAGTGCTAGAGATAGAGTCGAGCAGTTCTTC. It is translated as CSARDRVEQFF.

J is TRBJ1-3 and V is TRBV10-3; D is ambiguous. The V gene's germline CDR1 is ENHRY and CDR2 SYGVKD. The CDR3 is 16 amino acids. Trimming removed 3 bases at V and 0 bases at J, with 12 bases between. The chain's CDR3 is CAISEPQPFSGNTIYF. The CDR3 DNA reads as TGTGCCATCAGTGAACCGCAACCATTCTCTGGAAACACCATATATTTT.

This rearrangement joins TRBV7-2 to TRBJ1-3, with D uncertain. V gave up 5 bases and J gave up 4 bases, with 12 bases separating them. This CDR3 region has 14 residues. Germline lookup yields CDR1 SGHTA and CDR2 FQGNSA. CDR3: CASSPGLGGNTIYF. The CDR3 DNA follows: TGTGCCAGCAGCCCGGGATTGGGGGGAAACACCATATATTTT.

This clonotype was detected only once. This rearrangement joins TRBV6-1 to TRBJ1-3, with D maybe TRBD1 (5 bases). The germline CDR1 and CDR2 sequences are MNHNS and SASEGT. There are 15 residues in the CDR3. With 0 bases removed from V and 7 bases from J, the gap between germline ends came to 13 bases. The CDR3 nucleotides read TGTGCCAGCAGTGAAGCAAGGCAGGGATGGAACACCATATATTTT. Protein product: CASSEARQGWNTIYF.

The rearrangement links TRBV6-5 to TRBJ2-1, with 10 bases lining up with TRBD2. Germline-derived CDR1 and CDR2 are MNHEY and SVGAGI. The V and J ends lost 0 bases and 0 bases, in that order; junction bases with no gene match: 8. The CDR3 has 19 amino acids. This chain's CDR3 is CASSYSWLAGESSYNEQFF. CDR3 in DNA: TGTGCCAGCAGTTACTCGTGGCTAGCGGGGGAGAGCTCCTACAATGAGCAGTTCTTC.